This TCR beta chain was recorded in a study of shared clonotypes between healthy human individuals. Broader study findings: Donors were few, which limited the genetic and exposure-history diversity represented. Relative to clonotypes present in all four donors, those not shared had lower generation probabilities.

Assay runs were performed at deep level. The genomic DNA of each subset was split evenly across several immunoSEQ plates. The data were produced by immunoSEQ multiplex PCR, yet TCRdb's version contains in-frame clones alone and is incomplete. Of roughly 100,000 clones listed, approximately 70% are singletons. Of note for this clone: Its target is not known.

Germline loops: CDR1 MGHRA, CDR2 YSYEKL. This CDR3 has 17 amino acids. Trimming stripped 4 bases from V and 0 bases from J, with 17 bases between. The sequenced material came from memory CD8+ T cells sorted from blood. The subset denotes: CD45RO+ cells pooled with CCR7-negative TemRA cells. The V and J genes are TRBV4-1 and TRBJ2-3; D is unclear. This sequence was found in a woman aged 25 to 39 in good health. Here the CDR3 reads CASSPKSSALSTDTQYF. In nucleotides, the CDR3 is TGCGCCAGCAGCCCCAAGTCCTCGGCCTTAAGCACAGATACGCAGTATTTT.